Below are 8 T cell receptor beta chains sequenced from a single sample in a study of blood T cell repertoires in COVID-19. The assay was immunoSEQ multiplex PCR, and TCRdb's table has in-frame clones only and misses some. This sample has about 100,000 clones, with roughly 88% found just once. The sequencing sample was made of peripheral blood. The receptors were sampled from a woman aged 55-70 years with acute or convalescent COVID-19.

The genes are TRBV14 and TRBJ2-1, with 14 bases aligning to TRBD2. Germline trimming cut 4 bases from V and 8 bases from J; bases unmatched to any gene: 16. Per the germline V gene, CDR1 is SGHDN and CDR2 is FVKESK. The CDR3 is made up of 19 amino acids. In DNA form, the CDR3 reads TGTGCCAGCAGCCGATTAGATGGGACTAGCGGGAGTTCGTGGGATGAGCAGTTCTTC. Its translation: CASSRLDGTSGSSWDEQFF. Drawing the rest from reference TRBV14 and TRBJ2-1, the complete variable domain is EAGVTQFPSHSVIEKGQTVTLRCDPISGHDNLYWYRRVMGKEIKFLLHFVKESKQDESGMPNNRFLAERTGGTYSTLKVQPAELEDSGVYFCASSRLDGTSGSSWDEQFFGPGTRLTVL.

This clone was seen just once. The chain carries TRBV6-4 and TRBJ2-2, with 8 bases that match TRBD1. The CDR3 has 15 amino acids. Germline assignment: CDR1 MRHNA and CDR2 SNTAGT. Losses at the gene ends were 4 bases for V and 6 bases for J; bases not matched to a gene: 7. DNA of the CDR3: TGTGCCAGCAGTGCTCTACAGGGGGAGGCCGGGGAGCTGTTTTTT. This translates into CASSALQGEAGELFF.

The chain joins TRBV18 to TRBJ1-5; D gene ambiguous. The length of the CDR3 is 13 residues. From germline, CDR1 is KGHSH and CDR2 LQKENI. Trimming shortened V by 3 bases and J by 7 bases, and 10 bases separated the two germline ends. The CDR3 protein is CASSPLEDQPQHF. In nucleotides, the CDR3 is TGTGCCAGCTCACCCCTAGAAGACCAGCCCCAGCATTTT.

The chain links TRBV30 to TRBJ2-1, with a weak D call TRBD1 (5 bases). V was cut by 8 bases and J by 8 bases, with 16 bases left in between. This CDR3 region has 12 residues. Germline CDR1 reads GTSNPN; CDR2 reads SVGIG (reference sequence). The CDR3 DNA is TGTGCCCGCTTTAGGGGTTCGGATGAGCAGTTCTTC. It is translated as CARFRGSDEQFF.

Written as DNA, the CDR3 is TGCAGCGTTGCTGTACAGGTACAAGAGACCCAGTACTTC. The encoded protein is CSVAVQVQETQYF. The rearrangement uses TRBV29-1 and TRBJ2-5; D perhaps matches TRBD1 (5 bases). The CDR3 covers 13 residues. In germline, CDR1 is SQVTM, CDR2 ANQGSEA. Trimming removed 4 bases at V and 2 bases at J, with 11 bases between.

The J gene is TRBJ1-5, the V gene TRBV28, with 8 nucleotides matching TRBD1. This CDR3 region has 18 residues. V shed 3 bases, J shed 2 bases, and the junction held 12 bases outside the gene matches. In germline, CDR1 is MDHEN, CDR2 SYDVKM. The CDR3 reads CASSFLGQGLTGNQPQHF. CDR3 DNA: TGTGCCAGCAGTTTTCTTGGACAGGGACTAACGGGCAATCAGCCCCAGCATTTT.

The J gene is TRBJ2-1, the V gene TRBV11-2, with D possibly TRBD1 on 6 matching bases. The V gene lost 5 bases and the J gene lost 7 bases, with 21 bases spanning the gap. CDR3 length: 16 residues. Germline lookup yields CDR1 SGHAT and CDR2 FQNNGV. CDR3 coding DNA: TGTGCCAGCAGCAAATACCGGGACACGCGAGGGAATGAGCAGTTCTTC. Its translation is CASSKYRDTRGNEQFF.

The CDR3 spells CASSSAGLAGVQETQYF. Written as DNA, the CDR3 is TGCGCCAGCAGCTCGGCGGGACTAGCGGGAGTCCAAGAGACCCAGTACTTC. This rearrangement joins TRBV5-1 to TRBJ2-5; 14 nucleotides line up with TRBD2. Losses at the gene ends were 3 bases for V and 1 base for J; bases not matched to a gene: 5. The germline gives CDR1 SGHRS, CDR2 YFSETQ. This CDR3 is built from 17 residues.